Listed here is a single TCR beta chain. The PCR employed 60 Vbeta primers together with 13 Jbeta primers. TCRdb's table, derived via immunoSEQ multiplex PCR, lists solely in-frame clones and lacks some. The table lists fewer than 150,000 clones, 70% to 85% of them singletons, with more than 2.5% in the top ten. This sample is part of a study of cytomegalovirus exposure and HLA in healthy donors. Germline V gives CDR1 MNHEY, CDR2 SVGAGI. V dropped 2 bases and J dropped 2; count of bases not matched to a gene: 2. The CDR3 runs 14 residues. Source material: PBMCs. The rearrangement uses TRBV6-5 and TRBJ2-5, with 7 bases matching TRBD1. The sequence came from a male donor in good health and CMV-seronegative. CDR3 nucleotide sequence: TGTGCCAGCAGTTACACGACAGGGCAAGAGACCCAGTACTTC. This translates into CASSYTTGQETQYF.